This T cell receptor beta chain was recorded in a study of graft-versus-host responses after intestinal transplantation. Across the whole study: Recipients across the board were started on anti-thymocyte globulin induction, then kept on tacrolimus and steroids for approximately three years.

Sequencing was performed with immunoSEQ multiplex PCR; in TCRdb, only in-frame clones are kept and a portion is missing. The data contain about 97,000 clones, 91% of them singletons. The CDR3 sequence is 14 residues long. V shed 2 bases, J shed 5 bases, and the junction held 5 bases outside the gene matches. CDR1 SGDLS and CDR2 YYNGEE come from the germline V gene. Worth noting for this clone: Its antigen is unidentified.

Notes on the study in general: The highest levels of circulating GvH clones went along with early declines in HvG clones after transplant. GvH clones turned up in recipient marrow; some had shown up first in ileum or blood.

The sequenced sample was unstimulated CD4+ T cells sorted from spleen or lymph node cells, obtained before transplant. The origin of this receptor is a human donor who was the organ donor for an intestinal transplant. This chain uses TRBV9 with TRBJ2-5, with TRBD1 matching 8 bases. CDR3 sequence: CASSVRTGWETQYF. CDR3 bases: TGTGCCAGCAGCGTCCGGACAGGGTGGGAGACCCAGTACTTC. The complete variable domain, with remaining parts taken from reference TRBV9 and TRBJ2-5, reads DSGVTQTPKHLITATGQRVTLRCSPRSGDLSVYWYQQSLDQGLQFLIQYYNGEERAKGNILERFSAQQFPDLHSELNLSSLELGDSALYFCASSVRTGWETQYFGPGTRLLVL.